This TCR beta chain stems from a study of T cells after yellow fever vaccination. Findings and limits, study-wide: Faster peaking, at day 5 versus 15, marked a secondary response that was weaker. Relatively few clonotypes were ones that appeared in both CD4 and CD8 compartments.

In making TCR cDNA, 5'RACE template switching added a universal primer site and UMIs to it. TCRdb called the 5' RACE reads again in MiXCR, with one record for every CDR3 protein. The sample contains approximately 610,000 distinct CDR3 sequences, 17% of which appear only once. This clonotype was counted only a few times. The antigen remains undetermined. Germline loops: CDR1 LGHNA, CDR2 YSLEER. Deletions cut 4 bases from V and 5 bases from J, with 15 bases between. CDR3 size: 15 residues. The sample consisted of PBMCs, taken 5 to 6 days after the first yellow fever vaccination. The chain combines TRBV4-3 with TRBJ2-1; D is possibly TRBD1 or TRBD2 (5 bases each). This clonotype was obtained from a man younger than 30 who received the YFV17D yellow fever vaccine. CDR3 loop: CASSRDGGPHNEQFF. CDR3 in DNA: TGCGCCAGCAGCCGGGACGGAGGCCCCCACAATGAGCAGTTCTTC.